This T cell receptor beta chain originates from a study of T cell repertoires in cytomegalovirus infection. TCRdb redid the calling of the reads with MiXCR, one entry per CDR3 protein. The repertoire has about 890,000 distinct CDR3 sequences, under 40% of them found once; the top ten carry roughly 13%. This clonotype was counted only a few times. What it binds is unknown. V lost 5 bases, J lost 8 bases, and 22 bases lay in between. Looked up from germline, CDR1 is SGHTA and CDR2 is FQGNSA. The CDR3 contains 16 residues. The V gene is TRBV7-2, the J gene TRBJ2-1; TRBD2 might be the D (7 bases). This TCR derives from a human donor in good health (CMV status not recorded). Some clones in this sample may be carry-over from other donors' samples. The material was cultured CD8+ T cells from PBMCs, obtained from culture after CMV antigen stimulation. CDR3 amino acids: CASSLLGGGGRDEQFF. DNA for the CDR3: TGTGCCAGCAGCCTCTTAGGGGGGGGGGGCAGGGATGAGCAGTTCTTC. The variable domain in full, completed from reference TRBV7-2 and TRBJ2-1, reads GAGVSQSPSNKVTEKGKDVELRCDPISGHTALYWYRQSLGQGLEFLIYFQGNSAPDKSGLPSDRFSAERTGGSVSTLTIQRTQQEDSAVYLCASSLLGGGGRDEQFFGPGTRLTVL.